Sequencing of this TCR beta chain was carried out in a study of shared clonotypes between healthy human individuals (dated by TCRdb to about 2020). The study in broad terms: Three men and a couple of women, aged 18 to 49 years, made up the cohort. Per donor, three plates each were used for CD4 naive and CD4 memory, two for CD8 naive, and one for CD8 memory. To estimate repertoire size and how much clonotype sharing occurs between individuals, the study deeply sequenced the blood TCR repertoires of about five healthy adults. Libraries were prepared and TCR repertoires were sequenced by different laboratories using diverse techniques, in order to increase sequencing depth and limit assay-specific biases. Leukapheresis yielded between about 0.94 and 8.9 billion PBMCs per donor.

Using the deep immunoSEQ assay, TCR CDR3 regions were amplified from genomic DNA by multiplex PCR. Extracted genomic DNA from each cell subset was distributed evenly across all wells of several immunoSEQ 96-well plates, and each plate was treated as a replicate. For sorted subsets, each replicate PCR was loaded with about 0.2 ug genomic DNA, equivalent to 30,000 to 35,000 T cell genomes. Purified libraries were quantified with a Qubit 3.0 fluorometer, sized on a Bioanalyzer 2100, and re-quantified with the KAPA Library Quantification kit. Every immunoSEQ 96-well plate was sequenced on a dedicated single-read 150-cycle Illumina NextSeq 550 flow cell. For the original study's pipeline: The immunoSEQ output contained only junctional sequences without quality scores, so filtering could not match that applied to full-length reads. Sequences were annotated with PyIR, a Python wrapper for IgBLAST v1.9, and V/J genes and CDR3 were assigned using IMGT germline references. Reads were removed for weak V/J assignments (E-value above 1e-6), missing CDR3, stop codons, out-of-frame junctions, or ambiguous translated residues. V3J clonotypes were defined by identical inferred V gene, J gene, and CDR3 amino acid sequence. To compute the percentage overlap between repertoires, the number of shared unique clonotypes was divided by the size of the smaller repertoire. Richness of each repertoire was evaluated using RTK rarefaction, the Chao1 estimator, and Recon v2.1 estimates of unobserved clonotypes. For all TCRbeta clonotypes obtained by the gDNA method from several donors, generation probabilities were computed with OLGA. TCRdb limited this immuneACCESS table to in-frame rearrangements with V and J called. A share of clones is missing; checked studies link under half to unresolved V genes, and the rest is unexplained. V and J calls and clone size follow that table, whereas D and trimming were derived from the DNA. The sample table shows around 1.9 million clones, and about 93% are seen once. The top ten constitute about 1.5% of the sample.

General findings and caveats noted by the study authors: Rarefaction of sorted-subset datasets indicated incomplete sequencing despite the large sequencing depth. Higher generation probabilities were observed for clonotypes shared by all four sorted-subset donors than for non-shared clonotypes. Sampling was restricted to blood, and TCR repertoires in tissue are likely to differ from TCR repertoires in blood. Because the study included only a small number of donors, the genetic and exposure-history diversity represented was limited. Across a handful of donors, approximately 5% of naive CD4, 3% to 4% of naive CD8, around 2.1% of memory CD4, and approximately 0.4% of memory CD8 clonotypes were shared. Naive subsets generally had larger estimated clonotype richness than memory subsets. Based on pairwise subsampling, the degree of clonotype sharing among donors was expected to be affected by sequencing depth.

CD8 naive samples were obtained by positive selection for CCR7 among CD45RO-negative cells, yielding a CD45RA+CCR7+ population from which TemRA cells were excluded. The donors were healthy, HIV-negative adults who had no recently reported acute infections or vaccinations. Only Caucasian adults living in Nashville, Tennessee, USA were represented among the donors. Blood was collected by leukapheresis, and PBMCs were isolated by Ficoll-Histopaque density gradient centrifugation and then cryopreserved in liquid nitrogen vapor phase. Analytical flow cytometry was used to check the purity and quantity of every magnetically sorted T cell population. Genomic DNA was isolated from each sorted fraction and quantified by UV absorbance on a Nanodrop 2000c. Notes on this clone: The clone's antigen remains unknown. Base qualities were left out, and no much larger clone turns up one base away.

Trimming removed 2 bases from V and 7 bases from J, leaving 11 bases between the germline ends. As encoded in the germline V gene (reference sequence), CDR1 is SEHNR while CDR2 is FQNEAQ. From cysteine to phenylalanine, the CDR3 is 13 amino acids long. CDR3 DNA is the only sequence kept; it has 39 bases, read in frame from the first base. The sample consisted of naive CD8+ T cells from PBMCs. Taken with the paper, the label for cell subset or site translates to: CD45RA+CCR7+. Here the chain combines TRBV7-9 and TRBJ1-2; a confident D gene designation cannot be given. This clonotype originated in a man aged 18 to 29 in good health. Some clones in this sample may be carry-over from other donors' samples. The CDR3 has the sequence CASSLSLLGGYTF. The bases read TGTGCCAGCAGCTTAAGTCTCCTTGGTGGCTACACCTTC.